This is a list of T cell receptor beta chains from one sample in a study of type 1 regulatory T cells. TCRdb called the reads again in MiXCR, with one record for every CDR3 protein. In the table there are over 55,000 distinct CDR3 sequences, about three fifths of which are singletons. These receptors lack a known antigen. Sequencing input: cultured T cells, either the whole culture or a sorted T cell fraction (not recorded which). Receptor source: a human donor in good health. CDR3s include the opening cysteine and the closing phenylalanine or tryptophan. A D gene is named only where the DNA matches it firmly. The size entry is marked missing in some rows and otherwise reads once, few, many or a size class.

TRBJ1-1 - TRBV29-1 few TGCAGCGTTGAATGGGGCCACGACACTGAAGCTTTCTTT CSVEWGHDTEAFF
TRBJ1-6 TRBD1 TRBV5-1 - TGCGCCAGCAGCAGAATGACAGGGGATAATTCACCCCTCCACTTT CASSRMTGDNSPLHF
TRBJ2-7 TRBD2 TRBV5-1 few TGCGCCAGCAGCCCGGGACTAGCGGGAGGGCCCTACGAGCAGTACTTC CASSPGLAGGPYEQYF
TRBJ1-2 - TRBV12-3/TRBV12-4 - TGTGCCAGCATGAGGCAGTACTACTATGGCTACACCTTC CASMRQYYYGYTF
TRBJ2-7 - TRBV7-2 few TGTGCCAGCAGCTTAGAAGGCAGGGGCAGCGACGAGCAGTACTTC CASSLEGRGSDEQYF
TRBJ1-2 - TRBV29-1 - TGCAGCGTTAGCACTAAGAACTATGGCTACACCTTC CSVSTKNYGYTF
TRBJ2-5 - TRBV7-3 - TGTGCCAGCAGCTTATTTGGCACAGAGACCCAGTACTTC CASSLFGTETQYF
TRBJ2-3 - TRBV9 - TGTGCCAGCAGCCCCCGGGACGAAGATACGCAGTATTTT CASSPRDEDTQYF
TRBJ2-1 - TRBV3-1 - TGTGCCAGCAGCCAAACGGACCTCTCCTACAATGAGCAGTTCTTC CASSQTDLSYNEQFF
TRBJ2-7 TRBD1 TRBV7-2 - TGTGCCAGCAGCCCCCGACAGGGCAACTACGAGCAGTACTTC CASSPRQGNYEQYF
TRBJ2-6 TRBD2 TRBV5-4 - TGTGCCAGCAGCTCGGGGGGGGCTGGGGCCAACGTCCTGACTTTC CASSSGGAGANVLTF
TRBJ2-1 TRBD2 TRBV5-1 few TGCGCCAGCAGCGTAGCGGGAGTGGCCTACAATGAGCAGTTCTTC CASSVAGVAYNEQFF
TRBJ2-3 TRBD2 TRBV6-4 - TGTGCCAGCAGTGAAGGATCTAGCGGCGGAAGGGGTACGCAGTATTTT CASSEGSSGGRGTQYF